This TCR beta chain was recorded in a study of identical twins (dated by TCRdb to the mid-2010s). A note on the overall study: To test whether fetal clonotypes persist, the study used deep sequencing on TCR alpha and beta repertoires from monozygotic twins, unrelated adults of various ages, and cord blood. To rule out contamination, replicate twin experiments were performed at different times with different library preparation protocols.

A word on this clonotype: Its cognate antigen has yet to be identified. No base quality values were provided; no much bigger clone lies one nucleotide off.

Only healthy Caucasian donors were included. Three pairs of female monozygotic twins, all aged 18 to 29 years, were included in the twin cohort. CD4+ and CD8+ T cell populations were isolated with positive isolation kits from Invitrogen. The germline V gene sets CDR1 to MNHEY and CDR2 to SVGAGI. V has 2 bases trimmed and J has 1 base trimmed; junction bases matching no gene number 7. The CDR3 runs 18 residues from the cysteine to the phenylalanine. Left in the record is the CDR3 DNA by itself, 54 bases read in frame from the first base. Libraries came from 5' RACE. Sequencing instrument: Illumina HiSeq 2000. Template switching added a universal primer binding site, and the final cDNA carried a unique molecular identifier that allowed TCR cDNA molecules to be counted accurately. Specific primers in the conserved constant-segment region were used to synthesize first-strand cDNA for the TCR alpha and beta chains. To control for contamination, each cDNA library was double barcoded with a SMART-Mk sample barcode plus Illumina barcodes. TruSeq adapter sequences, together with Illumina sample barcodes, were added in two successive PCR steps. The TCR alpha and beta cDNA libraries were sequenced on the Illumina HiSeq platform using custom primers. The original pipeline was this. Unique molecular identifiers were extracted from raw reads with MiGEC, and CDR3 positions were determined with MiXCR. For each individual, recombination models were inferred using an EM algorithm with the repgenHMM and IGoR tools. Shared clonotype analysis was performed with the tcR package in R, normalizing sharing by the product of cloneset sizes. Out-of-frame nonproductive sequences were analyzed to study raw recombination free of thymic and clonal selection effects. Starting from the raw public reads, TCRdb applied fastp trimming at Q25, assembled clones with MiXCR and retained in-frame beta chains. Rows with one shared CDR3 protein collapse into an entry with the most common genes and DNA. These V and J calls rely on TCRdb rather than the paper's analysis. The sample table records about 530,000 distinct CDR3 sequences; roughly 15% of these occur just once. 0.35% to 0.45% of the sample belongs to the ten largest clones.

Results the study describes overall, beyond this receptor: In monozygotic twins, recombination models systematically underestimated out-of-frame TCR alpha sharing, but the models matched the sharing seen between unrelated individuals. Fewer insertions were carried by abundant cord blood beta clonotypes; a weaker similar trend was observed in young adult naive repertoires, while no such trend was observed in memory repertoires. Invariant T cells such as MAIT and iNKT could partly confound zero-insertion analyses, although diverse VJ usage argued against such confounding for most clonotypes. A weaker excess of twin sharing was found in beta out-of-frame sequences because the signal-to-noise ratio was lowered by fewer shared sequences. Because the same donors could not be followed over many years, the conclusions relied on cross-sectional statistical analysis. Compared with coincidental sharing between unrelated individuals, out-of-frame TCR alpha sequences shared between twins showed an excess of sequences with low generation probability.

These sequences were also reported in another study, on yellow fever vaccine responses in identical twins. Reported in the second study: The T cell response to vaccination in identical twins was reported by the authors to appear partly convergent and partly personalized. In the study, vaccine-responding T cell clones were precisely tracked in identical twins.

The V gene is TRBV6-5 and the J gene is TRBJ2-2, and 10 bases in between align with TRBD2. This TCR was sampled from a young woman in good health. Material: CD4+ T cells sorted from blood. The CDR3 protein sequence reads: CASSYGASGSLNTGELFF. DNA sequence: TGTGCCAGCAGTTACGGGGCTAGCGGGAGTCTGAACACCGGGGAGCTGTTTTTT.